A selection of T cell receptor beta chains follows, all from one sample in a study of shared clonotypes between healthy human individuals. Clones were read by immunoSEQ multiplex PCR, and TCRdb kept only the in-frame ones, dropping some. The data show about 2.4 million clones, approximately 92% seen once. Sequencing input: naive CD4+ T cells sorted from blood. The receptors here all came from a young man in good health. The conserved cysteine and the conserved F or W are not part of the CDR3 here. Size tells how often a clone was seen (once, few, many) or the class of an expanded clone, and some rows leave it out.

abundance,j_gene,v_gene,CDR3aa
once,TRBJ1-5,TRBV5-1,ASSLDGGGLHQPQH
once,TRBJ2-7,TRBV6-6,ASSYRTGGDEQY
-,TRBJ2-3,TRBV5-4,ASSLEGAGADTQY
-,TRBJ2-7,TRBV10-3,AISESTGSYEQY
-,TRBJ1-2,TRBV5-4,ASSRGQGGVEGYT
few,TRBJ2-1,TRBV15,ATSKDRGQGEQF
-,TRBJ2-7,TRBV18,ASSPNTGTEQY
once,TRBJ2-5,TRBV2,ASSEAGAGRQTQY
-,TRBJ1-1,TRBV7-8,ASSLRQGNTEAF
-,TRBJ1-1,TRBV6-5,ASSYLGQEAF
-,TRBJ2-1,TRBV28,ASRYGGNYNEQF
-,TRBJ1-2,TRBV9,ASSATGFGGYT
once,TRBJ1-1,TRBV29-1,SVELWTGARTNTEAF
-,TRBJ2-5,TRBV9,ASSVGGVHETQY
-,TRBJ2-3,TRBV11-3,ASSLVIAGGPDTQY
-,TRBJ1-2,TRBV7-2,ASSLEGRADYGYT
-,TRBJ1-6,TRBV6-6,ASSWDRGRSPLH
-,TRBJ2-3,TRBV10-3,ATRTSLDTQY
-,TRBJ1-1,TRBV5-4,ASSIGPETEAF
-,TRBJ2-6,TRBV4-1,ASSLRDRGPSGANVLT
-,TRBJ1-1,TRBV5-4,ASSSTGRGNTEAF
-,TRBJ1-1,TRBV28,ASSFDGGGAF
-,TRBJ2-1,TRBV29-1,SVRGTGATLVGVPTYNEQF
-,TRBJ2-5,TRBV5-1,ASSFRGPTQETQY
few,TRBJ1-4,TRBV5-4,ASSFRGNEKLF
-,TRBJ2-3,TRBV7-2,ASSLVAGVGTDTQY
-,TRBJ2-7,TRBV10-2,ASSSDYLYEQY
-,TRBJ2-3,TRBV28,ASSGGRAGTDTQY
-,TRBJ1-6,TRBV5-1,ASSLAGQGKSPLH
-,TRBJ1-5,TRBV2,ASTPSVGREGNQPQH
-,TRBJ2-3,TRBV7-2,ASSSPAERNTDTQY
-,TRBJ1-6,TRBV28,ASSPLRGGTVDSPLH
-,TRBJ2-2,TRBV28,ASSSPGLAANTGELF
-,TRBJ1-3,TRBV5-6,ASSLTSGNTIY
-,TRBJ2-2,TRBV5-5,ASSSRVPNTGELF
-,TRBJ2-4,TRBV9,ASSEVAGENIQY
-,TRBJ1-1,TRBV5-1,ASSLQPGGSMNTEAF
-,TRBJ1-2,TRBV6-5,ASSYGANYGYT
-,TRBJ2-7,TRBV6-1,ASSDSLGGGYEQY
-,TRBJ1-1,TRBV10-3,AISDMGGGEAF
-,TRBJ2-4,TRBV7-2,ASSPHSGRAKNIQY
-,TRBJ1-2,TRBV18,ASSPGPGNGYT
once,TRBJ2-1,TRBV11-2,ASSLRINNEQF
-,TRBJ2-1,TRBV28,ASSLHPSVTYNEQF
once,TRBJ2-5,TRBV5-6,ASSRSGGEETQY
-,TRBJ2-3,TRBV5-4,ATEGTSLTDTQY
-,TRBJ2-7,TRBV29-1,SVEGRVGDYEQY
-,TRBJ2-7,TRBV2,ASSKEIYEQY
-,TRBJ2-5,TRBV6-6,ASSYSGNGETQY
once,TRBJ1-2,TRBV2,ASTSTGGSYGYT
-,TRBJ1-4,TRBV5-4,ASSPGTGYPGDEKLF
-,TRBJ2-3,TRBV27,ASTRDRTSTDTQY
-,TRBJ2-1,TRBV10-1,ASSEAGSGRSHSYNEQF
-,TRBJ2-7,TRBV6-5,ATSRDPLGEQY
-,TRBJ1-2,TRBV5-4,ASSLALRETSGYT
-,TRBJ2-3,TRBV29-1,SVEGNTDTQY